This T cell receptor (beta chain) was identified during a study of T cell repertoires in cytomegalovirus infection (dated by TCRdb to between 2017 and 2020). About the study as a whole: Because public TCR beta signatures pointed to carriage of CMV infection together with the matching HLA type, the HLA type of each donor mattered for the analysis. General study outcomes and caveats: Cumulative frequency of public TCR beta family members discriminated carriers of CMV infection plus the relevant HLA type in this cohort and an independent roughly 350-donor cohort. The ex vivo response was dominated by HLA-C-restricted CMV-specific TCR beta clonotypes, and the single most frequent clonotype in two of eight donors was supplied by these HLA-C-restricted clonotypes.

The CDR3 runs 18 residues from the cysteine to the phenylalanine. The kept DNA is CDR3 alone, 54 bases in frame from the first base. V lost 3 bases and J lost 1 base; the stretch between them is 24 bases long. CDR1 DFQATT and CDR2 SNEGSKA were looked up in the germline V gene (reference sequence). The instrument given in TCRdb is Illumina HiSeq 1500. TCRdb itself trimmed the public reads at Q25 with fastp, ran MiXCR and retained productive beta chains. Every CDR3 protein is listed once, alongside the most common genes and DNA of its rows. Here the sample has more than 250,000 distinct CDR3 sequences; around 13% occur a single time. The leading ten clones occupy around 8.1% of the sample. This clonotype was counted between two and nine times. Its antigen target is currently unknown. No base quality information exists; no much larger clone differs at one position.

Material: PBMCs. This sequence originates from a human donor in good health (CMV status not recorded). Some clones in this sample may be carry-over from other donors' samples. Recombination joined TRBV20-1 with TRBJ1-1; no confident D gene assignment can be made. The CDR3 in this case is CSASKARAGPPKNTEAFF. The sequence in DNA is TGCAGTGCTAGTAAGGCCCGGGCGGGCCCCCCCAAGAACACTGAAGCTTTCTTT.